This T cell receptor beta chain was sequenced during a study of radiotherapy plus CTLA-4 blockade in lung cancer. Study background: In about 20% of patients, objective responses were seen; roughly 30% had disease control. Study-wide findings and caveats: Blood-borne expansion of tumor-derived TCR clones followed radiotherapy plus ipilimumab. Response, reportedly, was best predicted by interferon-beta along with early blood T cell clone dynamics.

Concerning this clone: The antigen is unknown.

Only in-frame clones appear in the TCRdb table, and some are missing; sequencing was by immunoSEQ multiplex PCR. The table has 80,000 or so clones, around 76% seen once. The CDR3 covers 17 residues. Trimming took off 2 bases at V and 6 bases at J, with 20 bases between the two ends. Germline V CDR1 and CDR2: SGHTA, FQGTGA. Receiving focal radiation plus CTLA-4 blockade with ipilimumab were patients who had chemo-refractory metastatic non-small-cell lung cancer. This sample comprised peripheral blood, obtained from a patient treated with radiotherapy plus ipilimumab. The chain is built from TRBV7-3 and TRBJ2-1; D possibly corresponds to TRBD2 (6 bases). The receptor was isolated from a human donor with non-small cell lung cancer who had a partial response to radiotherapy plus ipilimumab. Some clones in this sample may be carry-over from other donors' samples. CDR3 sequence (DNA): TGTGCCAGCAGCTTAGGAGGGTGGGTAGCAGAGACCAATGAGCAGTTCTTC. Amino acid sequence: CASSLGGWVAETNEQFF.